A single sample is the source of the 12 T cell receptor beta chains below, sequenced in a study of blood T cells in healthy people across ages. The authors ran a second PCR of about 6 to 12 cycles using a sample-barcoded 5' primer and a J-beta primer mix. TCRdb re-called the 5' RACE reads through MiXCR, storing one row per CDR3 protein. This table has 1.5 million to 2 million distinct CDR3 sequences, roughly two fifths appearing once. The sequencing sample was made of blood. These receptors were obtained from a human donor in good health.

This clonotype was detected a few times. The rearrangement links TRBV15 to TRBJ2-7; 11 bases line up with TRBD2. V was clipped by 5 bases and J by 2 bases; unmatched bases: 5. The germline V gene encodes CDR1 LNHNV and CDR2 YYDKDF (reference sequence). This CDR3 is 15 amino acids long. CDR3 region: CATSRGLAGPYEQYF. DNA of the CDR3: TGTGCCACCAGCCGTGGACTAGCGGGCCCCTACGAGCAGTACTTC.

The chain combines TRBV5-1 with TRBJ1-1, with a tentative D call TRBD1 (5 bases). The CDR3 is 16 residues long. The germline V gene encodes CDR1 SGHRS and CDR2 YFSETQ. V was pared by 1 base and J by 1 base, with 14 bases between. In DNA, the CDR3 is TGCGCCAGCAGCTTGTATCAGGGTTGGAGGAACACTGAAGCTTTCTTT. Amino acid sequence: CASSLYQGWRNTEAFF.

The CDR3 loop is CSVEDLDSWGTDTQYF. The CDR3, as DNA: TGCAGCGTTGAGGATCTAGATAGTTGGGGCACAGATACGCAGTATTTT. The chain joins TRBV29-1 to TRBJ2-3; D not resolved. CDR1 SQVTM and CDR2 ANQGSEA come from the germline V gene. The CDR3 spans 16 residues. The V and J ends lost 3 bases and 1 base respectively, with 17 bases between them.

V usage is TRBV4-2 and J usage is TRBJ2-3, with 7 nucleotides matching TRBD1. V gave up 0 bases and J gave up 2 bases; unmatched junction bases: 17. Germline V gene lookup returns CDR1 LGHNA and CDR2 YNFKEQ. The CDR3 loop spans 20 amino acids. The CDR3 bases are TGTGCCAGCAGCCAAGAAGGTGACTGGTATAGACAGGGTTACACAGATACGCAGTATTTT. It codes for CASSQEGDWYRQGYTDTQYF.

The rearrangement joins TRBV20-1 to TRBJ2-5; TRBD2 aligns across 10 bases. V trimming: 4 bases; J trimming: 4 bases; junction bases outside the gene matches: 3. Germline V gene data show CDR1 as DFQATT and CDR2 as SNEGSKA (reference sequence). The CDR3 is 13 residues long. The CDR3 loop reads CSAKASGGETQYF. CDR3 nucleotides: TGCAGTGCTAAGGCTAGCGGGGGAGAGACCCAGTACTTC.

The gene calls are TRBV29-1 and TRBJ2-5; 9 positions match TRBD2. CDR1 SQVTM and CDR2 ANQGSEA come from the germline V gene. Trimming took 7 bases from V and 3 from J; bases not matched to a gene: 6. The CDR3 runs 13 residues. The CDR3 nucleotides read TGCAGCGCCGTGACTAGCGGAAAAGAGACCCAGTACTTC. Translation: CSAVTSGKETQYF.

This chain connects TRBV9 to TRBJ2-1; D may be TRBD2 (5 bases). CDR1 and CDR2 from the germline V gene are SGDLS and YYNGEE. The V gene lost 4 bases and the J gene lost 7 bases, with 9 bases spanning the gap. CDR3 length: 12 residues. CDR3 loop: CASSSSRNEQFF. The CDR3 DNA reads TGTGCCAGCAGCTCTAGCAGGAATGAGCAGTTCTTC.

This clonotype was found a few times. The J gene is TRBJ1-1, the V gene TRBV25-1, with D maybe TRBD1 (5 bases). From germline, CDR1 is MGHDK and CDR2 SYGVNS. The CDR3 loop spans 15 amino acids. The V and J ends lost 3 bases and 10 bases respectively, with 21 bases between them. The chain's CDR3 is CASSDSWGRTMRAFF. CDR3 in DNA: TGTGCCAGCAGTGATTCTTGGGGGAGGACGATGAGAGCTTTCTTT.

The chain has TRBV4-3 and TRBJ1-5; D remains unclear. CDR1 and CDR2 from the germline V gene are LGHNA and YSLEER. The CDR3 sequence is 13 residues long. V lost 0 bases and J 6 bases, leaving 6 bases between the germline ends. Written as DNA, the CDR3 is TGCGCCAGCAGCCAAGAATTTCGTCAGCCCCAGCATTTT. Its translation: CASSQEFRQPQHF.

The V call is TRBV20-1, the J call TRBJ2-1; 9 positions match TRBD1. Germline assignment: CDR1 DFQATT and CDR2 SNEGSKA (reference sequence). The CDR3 runs to 13 residues. V dropped 5 bases and J dropped 4; count of bases not matched to a gene: 3. CDR3 bases: TGCAGTGCTCTGACAGGGGGTTACAATGAGCAGTTCTTC. Amino acid sequence: CSALTGGYNEQFF.

The chain couples TRBV6-5 to TRBJ1-1, with D hard to call. CDR3 length equals 15 residues. CDR1 is MNHEY and CDR2 is SVGAGI in the germline V gene. With 3 bases removed from V and 3 bases from J, the gap between germline ends came to 14 bases. The CDR3, as DNA: TGTGCCAGCAGTTATGGTACGATCCTGGACACTGAAGCTTTCTTT. This codes for CASSYGTILDTEAFF.

This clonotype was recorded a few times. The rearrangement uses TRBV5-1 and TRBJ2-7; tentatively, D is TRBD1 (5 bases). CDR1 SGHRS and CDR2 YFSETQ come from the germline V gene. The V gene lost 0 bases and the J gene lost 3 bases, with 13 bases spanning the gap. This CDR3 has 15 residues. The chain's CDR3 is CASSLEWTKNYEQYF. The CDR3 DNA follows: TGCGCCAGCAGCTTGGAATGGACAAAAAACTACGAGCAGTACTTC.